The 32 T cell receptor beta chains below all came from one sample that was sequenced in a study of breast tumors, draining lymph nodes, adjacent tissues. TCRdb analysed the multiplex PCR reads with MiXCR anew, one entry per CDR3 protein. The table lists about 21,000 distinct CDR3 sequences, about 38% of them singletons. The sequenced material came from breast tumor tissue. The receptor set was obtained from a female donor with breast cancer. Some clones in this sample may be carry-over from other donors' samples.

This clonotype was counted ten times or more. The V gene is TRBV7-9, the J gene TRBJ2-7; D is possibly TRBD1 (5 bases). CDR1 is SEHNR, CDR2 FQNEAQ, per germline (reference sequence). The CDR3 is 17 residues long. Trimming removed 5 bases from V and 1 base from J, with 21 bases in between. The DNA of the CDR3 is TGTGCCAGCAGCCCCCAGGGTGGGCAGGGATTGTCCTACGAGCAGTACTTC. Protein: CASSPQGGQGLSYEQYF. Complete variable domain (other parts from reference TRBV7-9 and TRBJ2-7): DTGVSQNPRHKITKRGQNVTFRCDPISEHNRLYWYRQTLGQGPEFLTYFQNEAQLEKSRLLSDRFSAERPKGSFSTLEIQRTEQGDSAMYLCASSPQGGQGLSYEQYFGPGTRLTVT.

The chain uses TRBV12-3 or TRBV12-4 and TRBJ2-1; D remains ambiguous. The CDR3 runs 15 residues. V was trimmed by 6 bases and J by 0 bases, leaving 12 bases between them. The CDR3 loop is CASSRSKSSYNEQFF. For the CDR3, the DNA is TGTGCCAGCAGCAGATCTAAGAGCTCCTACAATGAGCAGTTCTTC.

V is TRBV12-3 or TRBV12-4 and J is TRBJ2-2; 13 bases are shared with TRBD2. There are 16 residues in the CDR3. V gave up 6 bases and J gave up 8 bases; unmatched junction bases: 9. The CDR3 loop reads CASSPTSGRALGELFF. CDR3 coding DNA: TGTGCCAGCAGCCCCACTAGCGGGAGGGCCTTGGGGGAGCTGTTTTTT.

This clonotype has at least ten counts. The chain carries TRBV2 and TRBJ2-7; D is unresolved. This CDR3 has 9 residues. Per the germline V gene, CDR1 is SNHLY and CDR2 is FYNNEI. Trimming stripped 9 bases from V and 1 base from J, with 1 base between. The chain's CDR3 is CARSYEQYV. The CDR3 region has the DNA TGTGCCAGGTCCTACGAGCAGTACGTC.

The chain links TRBV12-3 or TRBV12-4 to TRBJ1-6; D is possibly TRBD1 (5 bases). V shed 6 bases and J shed 8 bases, with 17 bases lying between them. The CDR3 is 15 amino acids. The chain's CDR3 is CASRNEAGTYSPLHF. CDR3 bases: TGTGCCAGCAGAAACGAAGCCGGGACCTATTCACCCCTCCACTTT.

V usage is TRBV7-3 and J usage is TRBJ2-2, with 10 positions matching TRBD1. The V segment lost 5 bases and the J segment 6 bases; nucleotides outside the gene matches: 9. This CDR3 is built from 16 residues. The germline V gene has CDR1 SGHTA and CDR2 FQGTGA. CDR3 in DNA: TGTGCCAGCAGCGCACCGGGACAGGGGCTCCCCGGGGAGCTGTTTTTT. The encoded protein is CASSAPGQGLPGELFF.

In its sample, this clonotype was seen many times. A much bigger clone sits one base away, suggesting this may be a read error. V usage is TRBV7-2 and J usage is TRBJ2-5, with unresolved D. The length of the CDR3 is 15 residues. In germline, CDR1 is SGHTA, CDR2 FQGNSA. The CDR3 spells CASSLVFRYQETQHF. CDR3 DNA: TGTGCCAGCAGCTTAGTGTTCAGGTACCAAGAGACCCAGCACTTC.

The chain is built from TRBV20-1 and TRBJ2-3; D unresolved. V gave up 5 bases and J gave up 0 bases, with 3 bases separating them. Germline V gene data show CDR1 as DFQATT and CDR2 as SNEGSKA (reference sequence). The CDR3 runs to 11 residues. The CDR3 here is CSAVSTDTQYF. The CDR3 DNA follows: TGCAGTGCTGTGAGCACAGATACGCAGTATTTT.

The chain has TRBV6-6 and TRBJ2-1, with TRBD2 identical over 15 bases. With V trimmed by 6 bases and J by 10 bases, 7 bases remained unmatched. Germline assignment: CDR1 MNHNY and CDR2 SVGAGI (reference sequence). The CDR3 is 15 residues long. As DNA, the CDR3 is TGTGCCAGCAGCGCGCCGGGACTAGCGGGAGGAGAGCAGTTCTTC. Protein sequence: CASSAPGLAGGEQFF.

The rearrangement uses TRBV12-3 or TRBV12-4 and TRBJ1-3, with D possibly being TRBD1 (5 bases). The germline V and J ends were trimmed by 7 bases and 6 bases, with 19 bases remaining between them. The CDR3 loop spans 15 amino acids. Here the CDR3 reads CASTNRVGESNTIYF. The CDR3 DNA reads as TGTGCCAGCACTAATCGGGTGGGGGAGTCAAACACCATATATTTT.

This clonotype showed up just a few times. This chain connects TRBV4-1 to TRBJ2-4, with 7 bases fitting TRBD1. This CDR3 is 17 amino acids long. CDR1 MGHRA and CDR2 YSYEKL come from the germline V gene. V gave up 1 base and J gave up 1 base; unmatched junction bases: 7. The CDR3 nucleotides are TGCGCCAGCAGCCAAGTTAAGACAGGGTCGGCCAAAAACATTCAGTACTTC. Residues: CASSQVKTGSAKNIQYF.

This clonotype has just a few counts. The chain employs TRBV19 and TRBJ1-5; D is ambiguous. The CDR3 is 16 amino acids. Germline-derived CDR1 and CDR2 are LNHDA and SQIVND (reference sequence). The V end lost 3 bases, the J end lost 5 bases, and 17 bases lay between the germline ends. The CDR3 region is CASSMLRVLGDQPQHF. In DNA form, the CDR3 reads TGTGCCAGTAGTATGCTCCGGGTTTTGGGTGATCAGCCCCAGCATTTT.

This clonotype was recorded at least ten times. CDR3 residues: CSVRTGGNSEQYF. DNA for the CDR3: TGCAGCGTTAGGACAGGGGGGAATAGCGAGCAGTACTTC. V is TRBV29-1 and J is TRBJ2-7; 10 nucleotides agree with TRBD1. CDR3 length: 13 residues. Germline V gene data show CDR1 as SQVTM and CDR2 as ANQGSEA. V was clipped by 5 bases and J by 6 bases; unmatched bases: 7.

This clonotype was observed at least ten times. The chain couples TRBV6-2 or TRBV6-3 to TRBJ2-2; 7 bases line up with TRBD1. CDR3 length: 15 amino acids. The junction had 7 bases not matched to a gene; V was cut back by 5 bases and J by 4 bases. Germline V gives CDR1 MNHEY, CDR2 SVGEGT. The CDR3 nucleotides read TGTGCCAGCAGTGAGGGCGCAGGGGGCACCGGGGAGCTGTTTTTT. Encoded protein: CASSEGAGGTGELFF.

This clonotype was recorded once. V is TRBV7-9 and J is TRBJ1-5; D is possibly TRBD1 (6 bases). Between the trimmed V and J ends, which lost 5 bases and 2 bases, there was a span of 16 bases. Germline-derived CDR1 and CDR2 are SEHNR and FQNEAQ (reference sequence). The CDR3 has 16 residues. For the CDR3, the DNA is TGTGCCAGCAGCACCTCAGGGGCTCTCGGCAATCAGCCCCAGCATTTT. Its translation is CASSTSGALGNQPQHF.

Of note for this clonotype: As the CDR3 is not closed by the conserved phenylalanine or tryptophan, this likely results from a read error. This sequence joins TRBV7-7 and TRBJ2-7; 11 bases agree with TRBD2. Per the germline V gene, CDR1 is SSHAT and CDR2 is FNYEAQ (reference sequence). The CDR3 consists of 14 residues. This CDR3 reads CASSPNLAGGEQYL. In DNA form, the CDR3 reads TGTGCTAGCAGCCCGAATCTAGCGGGAGGCGAGCAGTACCTC.

This clonotype was counted ten times or more. A clone one base away is much larger, so this may be a read error. The chain joins TRBV6-6 to TRBJ2-5, with D perhaps TRBD1 (5 bases). Trimming removed 5 bases at V and 0 bases at J, with 10 bases between. Germline values: CDR1 MNHNY, CDR2 SVGAGI (reference sequence). The CDR3 consists of 14 residues. The DNA of the CDR3 is TGTGCCAGCAGTCACAACAGGTACCAAGAGACCCAGTACTTC. Translated: CASSHNRYQETQYF.

The DNA for the CDR3 is TGTGCCAGCAGGAATGGGGGGGGAAAGGGGCCCCTCCACTTT. Translated, it gives CASRNGGGKGPLHF. This chain joins TRBV3-1 and TRBJ1-6; maybe TRBD1 (5 bases). Trimming cost V 6 bases and J 13 bases, with 19 bases left between them. Germline V lookup: CDR1 LGHDT, CDR2 YNNKEL (reference sequence). The CDR3 contains 14 residues.

This clonotype was counted many times. The chain couples TRBV15 to TRBJ1-3; no firm D call. CDR1 and CDR2 from the germline V gene are LNHNV and YYDKDF (reference sequence). With 6 bases removed from V and 3 bases from J, the gap between germline ends came to 6 bases. The CDR3 is 12 residues long. The CDR3 sequence: CATSTYGNTIYF. The CDR3 DNA is TGTGCCACCAGTACGTATGGAAACACCATATATTTT.

This clonotype was seen at least ten times. The chain has TRBV20-1 and TRBJ1-5; no firm D call. The V gene's germline CDR1 is DFQATT and CDR2 SNEGSKA (reference sequence). The ends were cut back, 1 base at V and 0 bases at J, with 10 bases in the middle. This CDR3 spans 15 amino acids. The chain's CDR3 is CSARVAEDSNQPQHF. The DNA for the CDR3 is TGCAGTGCTAGAGTGGCAGAAGATAGCAATCAGCCCCAGCATTTT.

This clonotype has more than one count but fewer than ten. The chain employs TRBV6-1 and TRBJ2-6, with 11 bases lining up with TRBD1. Germline CDR1 is MNHNS and CDR2 is SASEGT. This CDR3 comprises 21 residues. Losses at the gene ends were 7 bases for V and 1 base for J; bases not matched to a gene: 18. CDR3 bases: TGTGCCAGCAAGGAGGCCCTAAAACCGGGACAGGGGGGATCTGGGGCCAACGTCCTGACTTTC. This translates into CASKEALKPGQGGSGANVLTF.

Details on this clonotype: Just one base apart from a much larger clone, this may be a read error. The CDR3 does not end in the conserved phenylalanine or tryptophan, so this is likely a read error. The chain has TRBV7-6 and TRBJ2-5; D gene uncertain. V gave up 5 bases and J gave up 2 bases, with 12 bases separating them. The CDR3 runs 14 residues. Germline lookup yields CDR1 SGHVS and CDR2 FNYEAQ. CDR3 sequence reads: CASSPSGLQETQYL. As DNA, the CDR3 is TGTGCCAGCAGCCCCTCAGGCCTTCAAGAGACCCAGTACCTC.

The table lists this clonotype with many counts. The chain carries TRBV5-1 and TRBJ2-2; 9 nucleotides agree with TRBD1. Germline trimming cut 3 bases from V and 4 bases from J; bases unmatched to any gene: 4. Germline CDR1 reads SGHRS; CDR2 reads YFSETQ. This CDR3 has 15 amino acids. CDR3 in DNA: TGCGCCAGCAGCTCTAGGACAGGGGTCACCGGGGAGCTGTTTTTT. Its translation: CASSSRTGVTGELFF.

The V gene is TRBV20-1, the J gene TRBJ1-5; tentative D call: TRBD1 (6 bases). V dropped 4 bases and J dropped 5 bases, with 15 bases sitting between them. Germline CDR1 is DFQATT and CDR2 is SNEGSKA (reference sequence). This CDR3 comprises 14 residues. The CDR3 region has the DNA TGCAGTGCTATACTTGGGGGCCGCTATCAGCCCCAGCATTTT. The encoded protein is CSAILGGRYQPQHF.

This clonotype showed up just a few times. The chain couples TRBV19 to TRBJ2-1; D not resolved. The CDR3 length is 12 residues. Per germline, CDR1 LNHDA and CDR2 SQIVND (reference sequence). Trimming took off 5 bases at V and 6 bases at J, with 8 bases between the two ends. CDR3 region: CASSDTFNEQFF. The CDR3 DNA follows: TGTGCCAGTAGTGACACCTTCAATGAGCAGTTCTTC.

There are a few counts of this clonotype. Possible read error: a much larger clone is one base away. The chain joins TRBV9 to TRBJ2-1; TRBD2 matches 7 bases. V was pared by 0 bases and J by 6 bases, with 6 bases of the junction left unmatched. Germline V CDR1 and CDR2: SGDLS, YYNGEE. This CDR3 spans 15 amino acids. The DNA for the CDR3 is TGTGCCAGCAGCGTAGATCTAGCGGAGTTCAATGAGCAGTTCTTC. Its protein is CASSVDLAEFNEQFF.

Remarks on this clonotype: A clone one base away is much larger, so this may be a read error. The rearrangement links TRBV11-2 to TRBJ1-5; D remains ambiguous. CDR1 is SGHAT, CDR2 FQNNGV, per germline. This CDR3 contains 12 residues. The germline V and J ends were trimmed by 4 bases and 7 bases, with 8 bases remaining between them. CDR3 nucleotides: TGTGCCAGCAGCTCAGAGGACCAGCCCCAGCATTTT. Translation: CASSSEDQPQHF.

By frequency in the sample, this clonotype is large. This chain connects TRBV25-1 to TRBJ1-6; TRBD1 matches at 11 bases. The CDR3 is made up of 15 amino acids. The junction had 2 bases not matched to a gene; V was cut back by 3 bases and J by 7 bases. Germline lookup yields CDR1 MGHDK and CDR2 SYGVNS. CDR3 in DNA: TGTGCCAGCAGTGAGGGGGACAGGGGGAATTCACCCCTCCACTTT. Its protein product is CASSEGDRGNSPLHF.

The chain uses TRBV20-1 and TRBJ2-1; no reliable D call. Germline V lookup: CDR1 DFQATT, CDR2 SNEGSKA (reference sequence). The CDR3 covers 12 residues. Trimming cost V 2 bases and J 7 bases, with 9 bases left between them. In DNA form, the CDR3 reads TGCAGTGCTAGATTCAGCCCTAATGAGCAGTTCTTC. Amino acid sequence: CSARFSPNEQFF.

The rearrangement links TRBV19 to TRBJ1-5; a possible D gene is TRBD1 (5 bases). CDR1 is LNHDA, CDR2 SQIVND, per germline (reference sequence). The CDR3 consists of 14 residues. With 4 bases removed from V and 1 base from J, the gap between germline ends came to 8 bases. CDR3 protein: CASSNRDSNQPQHF. CDR3 nucleotides: TGTGCCAGTAGTAACCGGGACAGCAATCAGCCCCAGCATTTT.

This clonotype was counted many times. This sequence joins TRBV11-2 and TRBJ1-5; D unresolved. The V and J ends lost 5 bases and 4 bases respectively, with 9 bases between them. The CDR3 totals 13 residues. CDR1 SGHAT and CDR2 FQNNGV come from the germline V gene. CDR3 coding DNA: TGTGCCAGCAGCCCATCCCCTAATCAGCCCCAGCATTTT. As protein: CASSPSPNQPQHF.

This clonotype came up many times. The chain couples TRBV2 to TRBJ2-7, with D perhaps TRBD1 (7 bases). Trimming cost V 5 bases and J 4 bases, with 15 bases left between them. CDR3 length: 14 residues. Per germline, CDR1 SNHLY and CDR2 FYNNEI. The CDR3 protein is CASSLQSGGYEQYF. Here the CDR3 DNA reads TGTGCCAGCAGTCTACAGTCAGGGGGGTACGAGCAGTACTTC.